These T cell receptor beta chains were read from a single sample in a study of blood T cell repertoires in COVID-19. Data came from immunoSEQ multiplex PCR; TCRdb stores just in-frame clones and leaves some out. The sample lists 200,000 or so clones, roughly nine tenths occurring once. The sample was PBMCs or T cells enriched from blood (not recorded which). Source of these receptors: a young woman in a cohort exposed to, infected with or recovered from COVID-19 (not recorded which). CDR3s include the opening cysteine and the closing phenylalanine or tryptophan. The D gene is left open where the match is weak. For some rows the clone size is stated as once, few or many, or as a class when expanded; others skip it.

length,J,size,D,V,DNA,CDR3
17,TRBJ1-1,-,-,TRBV7-8,TGTGCCAGCAGTCCCTCTGGGGGGACGGGCATGAACACTGAAGCTTTCTTT,CASSPSGGTGMNTEAFF
15,TRBJ1-5,-,TRBD1,TRBV19,TGTGCCAGTAGTATCCTCCACAGGGGGCTTCAGCCCCAGCATTTT,CASSILHRGLQPQHF
13,TRBJ1-3,-,-,TRBV12-3/TRBV12-4,TGTGCCAGCAGGGACAGCTCTGGAAACACCATATATTTT,CASRDSSGNTIYF
16,TRBJ1-2,-,TRBD1,TRBV6-5,TGTGCCAGCAGTTACTCCCAGACAGGGCGGGCCTATGGCTACACCTTC,CASSYSQTGRAYGYTF
13,TRBJ1-1,-,-,TRBV24-1,TGTGCCACCAGCGAAAAACAAAACACTGAAGCTTTCTTT,CATSEKQNTEAFF
17,TRBJ1-3,-,-,TRBV10-2,TGCGCCAGCAGTGAGTCTGGCGTAGGAGTCTCTGGAAACACCATATATTTT,CASSESGVGVSGNTIYF
13,TRBJ1-1,many,-,TRBV10-2,TGCGCCAGCAGGGGGGAGGGGAACACTGAAGCTTTCTTT,CASRGEGNTEAFF
14,TRBJ1-2,-,-,TRBV18,TGTGCCAGCACACCTGGGGGGTTTAACTATGGCTACACCTTC,CASTPGGFNYGYTF
13,TRBJ1-5,-,-,TRBV4-1,TGCGCCAGCAGCCAAGGTCGGAATCAGCCCCAGCATTTT,CASSQGRNQPQHF
12,TRBJ1-2,-,TRBD1,TRBV29-1,TGCAGCGCCGAAGGGGGACAGGGATTTGACACCTTC,CSAEGGQGFDTF
16,TRBJ2-1,-,TRBD2,TRBV11-3,TGTGCCAGCAGCTTAGTCGCGGGAGGCCTATACAATGAGCAGTTCTTC,CASSLVAGGLYNEQFF
14,TRBJ2-3,-,TRBD2,TRBV6-5,TGTGCCAGCACGACTAGCGGCAGCACAGATACGCAGTATTTT,CASTTSGSTDTQYF
14,TRBJ1-3,-,-,TRBV9,TGTGCCAGCAGCGACTGGAGTTCTGGAAACACCATATATTTT,CASSDWSSGNTIYF
18,TRBJ2-3,-,TRBD2,TRBV25-1,TGTGCCAGCAGTGAATCCGGGGGTAGCGGGGGAAACACAGATACGCAGTATTTT,CASSESGGSGGNTDTQYF
14,TRBJ1-1,-,-,TRBV4-2,TGTGCCAGCAGCCAAGATCCAAAGAACACTGAAGCTTTCTTT,CASSQDPKNTEAFF
12,TRBJ1-1,-,-,TRBV7-9,TGTGCCAGCAGACTTAGCCGGGACAAAGCTTTCTTT,CASRLSRDKAFF
15,TRBJ2-1,few,TRBD2,TRBV5-1,TGCGCCAGCAGCGAGCCGGGACTAGCGGATCTCGAGCAGTTCTTC,CASSEPGLADLEQFF
14,TRBJ1-4,few,TRBD1,TRBV27,TGTGCCAGCAGCCGGACAGGGGTGGACGAAAAACTGTTTTTT,CASSRTGVDEKLFF
13,TRBJ1-1,-,-,TRBV2,TGTGCCAGTACTCTACAGGGGAACACTGAAGCTTTCTTT,CASTLQGNTEAFF
12,TRBJ1-1,-,-,TRBV7-9,TGTGCCAGCAGCTTACTAACGGCTGAAGCTTTCTTT,CASSLLTAEAFF
13,TRBJ1-6,-,TRBD1,TRBV4-1,TGCGCCAGCCTGGGACAGTATAATTCACCCCTCCACTTT,CASLGQYNSPLHF
14,TRBJ2-7,-,-,TRBV11-3,TGTGCCAGCAGCTTAGAAGCAGGCCCCTACGAGCAGTACTTC,CASSLEAGPYEQYF
15,TRBJ1-6,-,TRBD1,TRBV9,TGTGCCAGCACCTCGACAGGGGATTGGAATTCACCCCTCCACTTT,CASTSTGDWNSPLHF